This T cell receptor beta chain was retrieved from a study of cytomegalovirus exposure and HLA in healthy donors. Clones were sequenced by immunoSEQ multiplex PCR, and TCRdb holds only the in-frame ones, with some missing. Of about 150,000 clones in the sample, about 95% are singletons; the top ten hold 1.8%. The V segment lost 1 base and the J segment 7 bases; nucleotides outside the gene matches: 5. The germline V gene has CDR1 SGHRS and CDR2 YFSETQ. The CDR3 contains 14 residues. The sequenced material came from PBMCs. The origin of this receptor is a young man in good health and CMV-seropositive. This chain uses TRBV5-1 with TRBJ1-1; 9 positions agree with TRBD1. The CDR3 here is CASSLMLTGGEAFF. CDR3 nucleotides: TGCGCCAGCAGCTTGATGCTGACAGGGGGTGAAGCTTTCTTT.